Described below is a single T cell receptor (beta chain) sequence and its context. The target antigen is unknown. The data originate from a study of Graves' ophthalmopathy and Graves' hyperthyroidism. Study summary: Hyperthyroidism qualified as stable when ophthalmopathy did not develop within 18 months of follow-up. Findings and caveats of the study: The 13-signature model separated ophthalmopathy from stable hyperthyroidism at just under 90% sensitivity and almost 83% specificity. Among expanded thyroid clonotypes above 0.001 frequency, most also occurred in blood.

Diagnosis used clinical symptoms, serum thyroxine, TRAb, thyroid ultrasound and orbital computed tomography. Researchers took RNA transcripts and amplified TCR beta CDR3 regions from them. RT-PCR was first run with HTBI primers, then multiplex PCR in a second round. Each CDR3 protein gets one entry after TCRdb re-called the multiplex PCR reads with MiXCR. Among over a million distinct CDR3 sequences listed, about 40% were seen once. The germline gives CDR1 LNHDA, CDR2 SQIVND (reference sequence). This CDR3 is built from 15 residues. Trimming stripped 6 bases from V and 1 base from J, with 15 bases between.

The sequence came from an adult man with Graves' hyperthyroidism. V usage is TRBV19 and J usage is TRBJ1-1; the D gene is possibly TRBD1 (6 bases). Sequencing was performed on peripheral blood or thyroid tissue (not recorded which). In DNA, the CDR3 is TGTGCCAGTAGGGGGGACAATCGGCGGAACACTGAAGCTTTCTTT. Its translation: CASRGDNRRNTEAFF.